A selection of T cell receptor beta chains follows, all from one sample in a study of T cell repertoires in cytomegalovirus infection. TCRdb re-analysed the reads in MiXCR, keeping a single row per CDR3 protein. The data show under 150,000 distinct CDR3 sequences, less than 9.5% seen once. The sequenced sample consisted of PBMCs. These receptors came from a human donor in good health (CMV status not recorded). Some clones in this sample may be carry-over from other donors' samples. Both conserved end residues are part of each CDR3. The D gene is left open where the match is weak. For some rows the clone size is stated as once, few or many, or as a class when expanded; others skip it.

CDR3nt	CDR3aa	abundance	j_gene	v_gene	d_gene
TGTGCCAGCAGTTCCGGACGGGACAGGACCTATGGCTACACCTTC	CASSSGRDRTYGYTF	many	TRBJ1-2	TRBV5-4	TRBD1
TGCAGTGCTAGAGGGGGACTAGCGGGGAATGAGCAGTTCTTC	CSARGGLAGNEQFF	few	TRBJ2-1	TRBV20-1	TRBD2
TGTGCCAGCAGTCCCATGACAGGGTCTGGAAACACCATATATTTT	CASSPMTGSGNTIYF	-	TRBJ1-3	TRBV2	TRBD1
TGCAGCACCCCCATGGTATCTGGCAACACCATATATTTT	CSTPMVSGNTIYF	few	TRBJ1-3	TRBV29-1	-
TGCAGTGCAGTACAGGGGTTGGGGGAGCAGTACTTC	CSAVQGLGEQYF	few	TRBJ2-7	TRBV20-1	TRBD1
TGTGCCAGTAGCTTCGGGAACACTGAAGCTTTCTTT	CASSFGNTEAFF	many	TRBJ1-1	TRBV19	-
TGTGCCAGCAGCGATATTACCGGGGGGGGGAACACTGAAGCTTTCTTT	CASSDITGGGNTEAFF	many	TRBJ1-1	TRBV7-2	-
TGTGCCATCAGTGAGGGGAGCGGGGGCACAGATACGCAGTATTTT	CAISEGSGGTDTQYF	many	TRBJ2-3	TRBV10-3	TRBD2
TGCAGTGCGACGGGACAGGGCTGGGATGAGCAGTTCTTC	CSATGQGWDEQFF	few	TRBJ2-1	TRBV20-1	TRBD1
TGTGCCAGCAGTGAAGAAAAGGCGGCCAATCAGCCCCAGCATTTT	CASSEEKAANQPQHF	few	TRBJ1-5	TRBV2	-
TGCAGCGTTGAATGGGGGACTTTCGAGACCCAGTACTTC	CSVEWGTFETQYF	-	TRBJ2-5	TRBV29-1	-
TGTGCCAGCAGTGAAAGGGCCGGGAATCAGCCCCGGCATTTT	CASSERAGNQPRHF	-	TRBJ1-5	TRBV2	-
TGCAGCGTTACCGATAGCAATCAGCCCCAGCATTTT	CSVTDSNQPQHF	-	TRBJ1-5	TRBV29-1	-
TGTGCCAGCAGTGCCCAAGGGGGCGGAAACACTGAAGCTTTCTTT	CASSAQGGGNTEAFF	many	TRBJ1-1	TRBV2	TRBD1
TGTGCCAGCAGCATCATCCAAGAGACCCAGTACTTC	CASSIIQETQYF	many	TRBJ2-5	TRBV7-9	-
TGCAGTGCTCGGGACTACCGGAAAACTCAAGAGACCCAGTACTTC	CSARDYRKTQETQYF	-	TRBJ2-5	TRBV20-1	TRBD2